These 10 T cell receptor beta chains were all obtained from the same sample, sequenced in a study of PD-L1 blockade in urothelial cancer. Time point: peripheral blood 6 weeks after treatment start. Method: immunoSEQ multiplex PCR; TCRdb's copy keeps in-frame clones and lacks some. The repertoire consists of 40,000 to 55,000 clones, with about 89% occurring once and the leading ten covering about 7.3%. The sequenced sample was PBMCs, obtained around atezolizumab (anti-PD-L1) treatment. Receptors were obtained from a man aged 70 or older with urothelial cancer.

The chain is built from TRBV5-5 and TRBJ2-7, with a tentative D call TRBD2 (6 bases). The CDR3 contains 14 residues. V was cut by 0 bases and J by 6 bases, with 13 bases left in between. In germline, CDR1 is SGHKS, CDR2 YYEKEE (reference sequence). CDR3 nucleotide sequence: TGTGCCAGCAGCTTGGGGAGGGTGAAAGGCGAGCAGTACTTC. It translates to CASSLGRVKGEQYF.

CDR3 amino acids: CSASPNEKLFF. The DNA for the CDR3 is TGCAGTGCTAGTCCGAATGAAAAACTGTTTTTT. V gene TRBV20-1 combines with J gene TRBJ1-4; D uncertain. Trimming pared 3 bases from V and 5 bases from J, leaving 4 bases between. There are 11 residues in the CDR3. Germline V gene data show CDR1 as DFQATT and CDR2 as SNEGSKA (reference sequence).

This chain connects TRBV19 to TRBJ2-2; D is possibly TRBD1 (6 bases). CDR1 LNHDA and CDR2 SQIVND come from the germline V gene (reference sequence). Trimming took off 7 bases at V and 2 bases at J, with 14 bases between the two ends. The CDR3 consists of 15 residues. CDR3 loop: CASTSQGINTGELFF. The CDR3 DNA reads as TGTGCCAGTACCTCGCAGGGGATTAACACCGGGGAGCTGTTTTTT. The full variable domain, completed using reference TRBV19 and TRBJ2-2, is DGGITQSPKYLFRKEGQNVTLSCEQNLNHDAMYWYRQDPGQGLRLIYYSQIVNDFQKGDIAEGYSVSREKKESFPLTVTSAQKNPTAFYLCASTSQGINTGELFFGEGSRLTVL.

V is TRBV11-2 and J is TRBJ2-3; D gene uncertain. The V end lost 8 bases, the J end lost 2 bases, and 11 bases lay between the germline ends. The germline V gene has CDR1 SGHAT and CDR2 FQNNGV. The length of the CDR3 is 13 residues. Here the CDR3 reads CASGDALTDTQYF. As DNA, the CDR3 is TGTGCCAGCGGTGATGCACTCACAGATACGCAGTATTTT.

This clone was observed a handful of times. This chain links TRBV7-9 with TRBJ2-7, with 7 bases aligning to TRBD1. The length of the CDR3 is 15 residues. From germline, CDR1 is SEHNR and CDR2 FQNEAQ (reference sequence). V lost 5 bases to trimming and J lost 2 bases; unmatched junction nucleotides: 9. The CDR3 DNA sequence: TGTGCCAGCAGCACCCGGGACAGCGACCCCTACGAGCAGTACTTC. Amino acid sequence: CASSTRDSDPYEQYF.

This chain connects TRBV5-1 to TRBJ1-1; 8 bases agree with TRBD1. The V gene end was trimmed by 1 base and the J gene end by 4 bases; junction bases not matched to a gene: 21. The germline CDR1 and CDR2 sequences are SGHRS and YFSETQ. The CDR3 runs to 20 residues. This CDR3 is CASSLTLGRVWGQEGTEAFF. For the CDR3, the DNA is TGCGCCAGCAGCTTGACCCTAGGACGGGTGTGGGGACAGGAGGGCACTGAAGCTTTCTTT.

V and J are TRBV27 and TRBJ2-1; TRBD2 matches 11 bases. V lost 2 bases, J lost 9 bases, and 9 bases stayed unmatched. Germline CDR1 is MNHEY and CDR2 is SMNVEV (reference sequence). CDR3 length equals 16 residues. The CDR3 coding sequence is TGTGCCAGCAGTTTACGGCCTAGCGGGAGGATAGGTGAGCAGTTCTTC. It encodes CASSLRPSGRIGEQFF.

The chain has TRBV7-3 and TRBJ1-2, with 7 bases identical to TRBD1. Losses at the gene ends were 4 bases for V and 8 bases for J; bases not matched to a gene: 7. Looked up from germline, CDR1 is SGHTA and CDR2 is FQGTGA. The CDR3 contains 13 residues. The CDR3 loop is CASSSSTGSGYTF. CDR3 nucleotide sequence: TGTGCCAGCAGCTCCTCGACAGGGAGCGGCTACACCTTC.

V gene TRBV6-5 combines with J gene TRBJ1-5, with D possibly matching TRBD1 (6 bases). The germline CDR1 and CDR2 sequences are MNHEY and SVGAGI. This CDR3 has 13 amino acids. Trimming shortened V by 8 bases and J by 8 bases, and 16 bases separated the two germline ends. CDR3: CASAQGLNKPQHF. The CDR3 DNA is TGTGCCAGCGCTCAGGGGTTAAACAAGCCCCAGCATTTT.

The rearrangement uses TRBV5-4 and TRBJ2-7, with TRBD2 identical over 9 bases. Germline lookup yields CDR1 SGHNT and CDR2 YYREEE (reference sequence). V dropped 4 bases and J dropped 5; count of bases not matched to a gene: 13. This CDR3 comprises 16 residues. CDR3 region: CASSPPLAGATDEQYF. DNA of the CDR3: TGTGCCAGCAGCCCTCCCTTAGCGGGAGCCACCGACGAGCAGTACTTC.